Sequencing of this TCR beta chain was carried out in a study of T-cell reconstitution after alpha-beta-depleted transplantation in children. Unique molecular identifiers were incorporated during preparation of the TCRbeta library. TCRdb analysed the PCR reads with MiXCR anew, one entry per CDR3 protein. In the table there are approximately 300,000 distinct CDR3 sequences, roughly 7.8% of which are singletons. V was trimmed by 3 bases and J by 8 bases, leaving 11 bases between them. The CDR3 sequence is 13 residues long. This clonotype has a count of ten or more. Its cognate antigen is unknown. Study-wide findings and caveats: Diversity of TCRbeta at day 60 was high in some patients, arising from surviving recipient T cells and thymic progenitors. Hyperexpanded clones declined; after one year, newly produced T cells mostly supplied diversity. In patients about two months after transplant, alpha-beta T cells reportedly arose from several hundred expanded graft clones.

The source was peripheral blood, collected 360 days after TCRalphabeta/CD19-depleted stem cell transplant. V gene TRBV12-3 or TRBV12-4 combines with J gene TRBJ1-5; D is unclear. The source of this sequence is a female patient younger than 10 who had a stem cell transplant for Fanconi anemia, so the T cells may come from the graft donor. DNA for the CDR3: TGTGCCAGCAGTTTGTTGTCGGGGAAGCCCCAGCATTTT. Translating gives CASSLLSGKPQHF.